The entry below describes one T cell receptor beta chain. As processed by the authors: Researchers report that nucleated cell counts were estimated from reference gene primer amplification. The repertoire was sequenced with immunoSEQ multiplex PCR; TCRdb's copy has only in-frame clones and lacks some. V and J calls and clone size are copied from that table; D and trimming were computed from the DNA. The sample comprises about 300,000 clones, more than 80% of which are singletons, and 6% to 8% rests with the top ten. This specimen belongs to a study of blood T cell repertoires in COVID-19. Sequenced: peripheral blood. This receptor was taken from a woman in her 50s with COVID-19, enrolled during active disease.

DNA for the CDR3: TGCGCCAGCAGCCGCCCAGGGCGGGACTACAATGAGCAGTTCTTC. Its protein is CASSRPGRDYNEQFF. This chain connects TRBV5-1 to TRBJ2-1; the D gene is possibly TRBD2 (6 bases). The CDR3 spans 15 residues. Per the germline V gene, CDR1 is SGHRS and CDR2 is YFSETQ. The germline V and J ends were trimmed by 4 bases and 3 bases, with 14 bases remaining between them.